This TCR beta chain stems from a study of chemoradiotherapy in HPV16-positive cancers. In germline, CDR1 is MNHEY, CDR2 SVGAGI. V lost 4 bases to trimming and J lost 2 bases, with 12 bases between them. The CDR3 has 14 residues. Clones were read by immunoSEQ multiplex PCR, and TCRdb kept only the in-frame ones, dropping some. The sample has thousands of clones, 80% to 90% seen once; the top ten hold 9%. To note about this clone: Its antigen is not known.

Study results and limitations: HPV-specific T cells were functionally defined from only a couple of HPV16-positive patients. HPV-responsive T-cell expansion during chemoradiotherapy was linked to improved recurrence-free survival in HPV16-positive patients. Candidate HPV-specific clones and E7-related TCR motifs grew in tumor during treatment.

The sequencing used tumor tissue, collected from a patient who underwent chemoradiotherapy. The genes are TRBV6-5 and TRBJ2-7; D is perhaps TRBD1 or TRBD2 (5 bases each). This TCR came from a human donor with HPV-associated anogenital cancer. CDR3 sequence: CASSSWGRTYEQYF. The CDR3 nucleotides read TGTGCCAGCAGTTCGTGGGGGAGAACCTACGAGCAGTACTTC.